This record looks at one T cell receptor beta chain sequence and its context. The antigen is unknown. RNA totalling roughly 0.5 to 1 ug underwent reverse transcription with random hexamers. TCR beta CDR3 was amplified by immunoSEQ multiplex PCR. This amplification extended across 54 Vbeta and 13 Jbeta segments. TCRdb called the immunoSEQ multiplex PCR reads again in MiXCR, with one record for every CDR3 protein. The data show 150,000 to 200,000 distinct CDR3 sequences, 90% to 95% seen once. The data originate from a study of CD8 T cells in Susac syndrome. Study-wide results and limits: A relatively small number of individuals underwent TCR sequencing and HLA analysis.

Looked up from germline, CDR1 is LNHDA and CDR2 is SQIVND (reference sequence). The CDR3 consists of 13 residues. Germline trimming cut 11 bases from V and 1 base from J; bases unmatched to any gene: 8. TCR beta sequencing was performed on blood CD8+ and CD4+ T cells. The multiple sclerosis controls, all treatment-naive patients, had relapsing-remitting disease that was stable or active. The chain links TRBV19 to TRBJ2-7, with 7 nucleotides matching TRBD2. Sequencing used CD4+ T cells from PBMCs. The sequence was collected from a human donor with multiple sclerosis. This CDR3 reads CASKASGSYEQYF. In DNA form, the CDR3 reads TGTGCCTCCAAGGCTAGCGGATCCTACGAGCAGTACTTC.